Listed here are 22 T cell receptor beta chains from one sample, sequenced in a study of metastatic and nonmetastatic thyroid tumors. No treatment of any kind had been given to any patient before thyroid surgery. TCRdb re-called the PCR reads with MiXCR. The sample includes 65,000 to 70,000 clones, 12% to 15% of them seen just once. Specimen: blood. All receptors come from a male donor with papillary thyroid cancer or a benign thyroid nodule (not recorded which). Some clones in this sample may be carry-over from other donors' samples.

At least ten counts were recorded for this clone. The chain couples TRBV5-8 to TRBJ2-1; D gene ambiguous. CDR1 and CDR2 (germline): SGHTS, YDEGEE. Trimming took 2 bases from V and 9 from J, leaving 6 bases between them. The CDR3 sequence is 11 residues long. The CDR3: CASSFTREQFF. DNA of the CDR3: TGTGCCAGCAGCTTTACTCGTGAGCAGTTCTTC.

This clone showed up just a few times. The V call is TRBV7-3, the J call TRBJ2-7; 8 bases line up with TRBD1. The germline V gene has CDR1 SGHTA and CDR2 FQGTGA. The trim removed 5 bases at V and 5 bases at J, leaving 5 bases unmatched. The length of the CDR3 is 13 residues. CDR3 amino acids: CASSVGQGNEQYF. The CDR3 DNA sequence: TGTGCCAGCAGCGTAGGACAGGGTAACGAGCAGTACTTC.

The chain combines TRBV6-1 with TRBJ2-7; D is undetermined. Germline-derived CDR1 and CDR2 are MNHNS and SASEGT. The CDR3 has 14 amino acids. The V and J ends lost 4 bases and 6 bases respectively, with 16 bases between them. This CDR3 reads CASSVSKAYCEQYF. CDR3 DNA: TGTGCCAGCAGTGTATCCAAGGCCTACTGCGAGCAGTACTTC.

This clone was recorded many times. This specimen includes other DNA sequences encoding the same CDR3. The CDR3: CASSLGGEPNSPLHF. In DNA form, the CDR3 reads TGTGCCAGCAGCCTCGGGGGGGAGCCTAATTCACCCCTCCACTTT. This chain uses TRBV7-2 with TRBJ1-6; TRBD1 is a possible D gene (5 bases). V was cut by 5 bases and J by 6 bases, with 14 bases left in between. Germline values: CDR1 SGHTA, CDR2 FQGNSA. The CDR3 totals 15 residues.

This clone was detected ten times or more. The genes are TRBV5-8 and TRBJ2-1, with D possibly being TRBD1 (8 bases). This CDR3 is built from 16 residues. The V gene lost 5 bases and the J gene lost 1 base, with 16 bases spanning the gap. CDR1 SGHTS and CDR2 YDEGEE come from the germline V gene. CDR3 sequence (DNA): TGTGCCAGCAGATGGACAGGGAGGGGATCCTACAATGAGCAGTTCTTC. It encodes CASRWTGRGSYNEQFF.

This clone was detected a few times. The V call is TRBV12-3 or TRBV12-4, the J call TRBJ1-2, with 8 bases lining up with TRBD1. Trimming removed 7 bases from V and 0 bases from J; junction bases left unmatched: 4. The CDR3 consists of 14 residues. As DNA, the CDR3 is TGTGCCAGCACCGCGACAGGGGCTAACTATGGCTACACCTTC. As protein: CASTATGANYGYTF.

This clone showed up many times. The J gene is TRBJ2-3, the V gene TRBV9; D ambiguous. V was pared by 0 bases and J by 2 bases, with 4 bases between. The CDR3 consists of 13 residues. Germline V gene data show CDR1 as SGDLS and CDR2 as YYNGEE. The CDR3 loop reads CASSVGDTDTQYF. The CDR3 DNA is TGTGCCAGCAGCGTAGGGGACACAGATACGCAGTATTTT. Complete variable domain (other parts from reference TRBV9 and TRBJ2-3): DSGVTQTPKHLITATGQRVTLRCSPRSGDLSVYWYQQSLDQGLQFLIQYYNGEERAKGNILERFSAQQFPDLHSELNLSSLELGDSALYFCASSVGDTDTQYFGPGTRLTVL.

This clone was seen at least ten times. This chain links TRBV28 with TRBJ2-2; D is possibly TRBD2 (5 bases). Germline CDR1 reads MDHEN; CDR2 reads SYDVKM. V was pared by 6 bases and J by 5 bases, with 10 bases between. The length of the CDR3 is 13 residues. The DNA for the CDR3 is TGTGCCAGCAGCCGAGGACTGACCGGGGAGCTGTTTTTT. Its protein product is CASSRGLTGELFF. The entire variable domain, with the rest obtained from reference TRBV28 and TRBJ2-2, is as follows: DVKVTQSSRYLVKRTGEKVFLECVQDMDHENMFWYRQDPGLGLRLIYFSYDVKMKEKGDIPEGYSVSREKKERFSLILESASTNQTSMYLCASSRGLTGELFFGEGSRLTVL.

In the case of this clone: A junction boundary mismatches the germline segment, possibly from a read error. The chain has TRBV7-7 and TRBJ1-1, with D unclear. The CDR3 runs 16 residues. Germline V lookup: CDR1 SSHAT, CDR2 FNYEAQ (reference sequence). The CDR3 sequence: CASSLAGTSGRNEAFF. In nucleotides, the CDR3 is TGTGCTAGCAGTCTAGCCGGTACTAGCGGGAGAAATGAAGCTTTCTTT.

The sample holds a few counts of this clone. One end of the junction is discordant with germline, which a read error may explain. V gene TRBV12-3 or TRBV12-4 combines with J gene TRBJ1-5; D is undetermined. The CDR3 length is 14 residues. The CDR3 DNA reads TGTGCCAGCAGTTTAGGGAGAGGGCATCAGCACCAGCATTTT. Its protein is CASSLGRGHQHQHF.

This clone was seen repeatedly, ten times or more. J is TRBJ2-1 and V is TRBV5-5; the D is unclear. Trimming left V 2 bases short and J 0 bases short, with 6 bases between. Germline CDR1 is SGHKS and CDR2 is YYEKEE (reference sequence). The CDR3 length is 14 residues. The CDR3 loop reads CASSFIGSYNEQFF. The CDR3 nucleotides read TGTGCCAGCAGCTTCATTGGCTCCTACAATGAGCAGTTCTTC.

This clone was found many times. The rearrangement links TRBV27 to TRBJ2-3, with 7 bases identical to TRBD1. CDR3 length: 14 residues. V was pared by 3 bases and J by 2 bases, with 2 bases of the junction left unmatched. Germline V gene sequence: CDR1 MNHEY, CDR2 SMNVEV (reference sequence). This CDR3 is CASSLGQPTDTQYF. The CDR3 DNA is TGTGCCAGCAGTTTGGGACAGCCCACAGATACGCAGTATTTT.

In its sample, this clone was seen many times. The CDR3: CASSLLTVNTEAFF. CDR3 bases: TGTGCCAGCAGCTTGTTGACGGTGAACACTGAAGCTTTCTTT. The genes are TRBV5-5 and TRBJ1-1; D not resolved. Germline CDR1 is SGHKS and CDR2 is YYEKEE (reference sequence). The CDR3 runs 14 residues. V was cut by 1 base and J by 0 bases, with 7 bases left in between.

This clone was observed many times. In DNA form, the CDR3 reads TGTGCCAGCAGCTTAACGTTAGGGTCAGATACGCAGTATTTT. The encoded protein is CASSLTLGSDTQYF. This chain links TRBV7-3 with TRBJ2-3; no clear D gene. The CDR3 runs to 14 residues. Trimming shortened V by 0 bases and J by 4 bases, and 8 bases separated the two germline ends. The germline V gene has CDR1 SGHTA and CDR2 FQGTGA.

This clone has ten or more counts. The V gene is TRBV19, the J gene TRBJ1-2; D is undetermined. Germline V lookup: CDR1 LNHDA, CDR2 SQIVND (reference sequence). Trimming pared 4 bases from V and 3 bases from J, leaving 15 bases between. The CDR3 covers 15 residues. The CDR3, as DNA: TGTGCCAGTAGTAAGCGGGCTCCCCCTGACTATGGCTACACCTTC. Translation gives CASSKRAPPDYGYTF.

Many counts were recorded for this clone. The chain employs TRBV7-9 and TRBJ2-7; 7 bases are shared with TRBD1. The CDR3 is 15 amino acids. The trim removed 1 base at V and 3 bases at J, leaving 6 bases unmatched. Germline-derived CDR1 and CDR2 are SEHNR and FQNEAQ (reference sequence). Written as DNA, the CDR3 is TGTGCCAGCAGCTTAGGACAGGGTCTTTTCTACGAGCAGTACTTC. It translates to CASSLGQGLFYEQYF. Based on the CDR3 plus reference TRBV7-9 and TRBJ2-7, the full variable domain is DTGVSQNPRHKITKRGQNVTFRCDPISEHNRLYWYRQTLGQGPEFLTYFQNEAQLEKSRLLSDRFSAERPKGSFSTLEIQRTEQGDSAMYLCASSLGQGLFYEQYFGPGTRLTVT.

Many counts were recorded for this clone. V and J are TRBV6-2 or TRBV6-3 and TRBJ2-4; D tentatively fits TRBD1 or TRBD2 (6 bases each). The CDR3 runs 16 residues. Germline CDR1 MNHEY, CDR2 SVGEGT. The V end lost 6 bases, the J end lost 1 base, and 16 bases lay between the germline ends. Written as DNA, the CDR3 is TGTGCCAGCAGATCGGGGGCTTGGTGGGCCAAAAACATTCAGTACTTC. It yields the protein CASRSGAWWAKNIQYF.

With regard to this clone: An end of the junction differs from the germline gene, which may be a read error. This chain uses TRBV19 with TRBJ2-3, with D hard to call. The germline V gene has CDR1 LNHDA and CDR2 SQIVND (reference sequence). The CDR3 contains 13 residues. Here the CDR3 reads CASSITVTDTQYF. The CDR3 DNA sequence: TGTGCCAGTAGTATCACAGTCACAGATACGCAATATTTT. The whole variable domain, remainder taken from reference TRBV19 and TRBJ2-3, is DGGITQSPKYLFRKEGQNVTLSCEQNLNHDAMYWYRQDPGQGLRLIYYSQIVNDFQKGDIAEGYSVSREKKESFPLTVTSAQKNPTAFYLCASSITVTDTQYFGPGTRLTVL.

This clone has a handful of counts. The chain has TRBV6-2 or TRBV6-3 and TRBJ1-6, with D hard to call. V lost 4 bases, J lost 9 bases, and 13 bases lay in between. CDR1 is MNHEY and CDR2 is SVGEGT in the germline V gene. The CDR3 runs to 14 residues. CDR3 in DNA: TGTGCCAGCAGTTCCCGGACCGACCTTTCACCCCTCCACTTT. Amino acid sequence: CASSSRTDLSPLHF.

At least ten counts were recorded for this clone. This chain uses TRBV7-2 with TRBJ2-2, with no clear D. This CDR3 contains 14 residues. CDR1 and CDR2 from the germline V gene are SGHTA and FQGNSA. Trimming removed 1 base at V and 1 base at J, with 4 bases between. This chain's CDR3 is CASSLEGNTGELFF. DNA of the CDR3: TGTGCCAGCAGCTTAGAAGGGAACACCGGGGAGCTGTTTTTT.

This clone has a count of ten or more. The V call is TRBV11-2, the J call TRBJ2-1, with 10 bases that match TRBD2. Germline V gene lookup returns CDR1 SGHAT and CDR2 FQNNGV. This CDR3 is built from 14 residues. V dropped 8 bases and J dropped 6; count of bases not matched to a gene: 7. As DNA, the CDR3 is TGTGCCAGCCGGAACCTAGCGGGAGTCAATGAGCAGTTCTTC. This translates into CASRNLAGVNEQFF.

This clone has at least ten counts. The rearrangement joins TRBV5-5 to TRBJ1-5; no definite D call. Trimming stripped 0 bases from V and 0 bases from J, with 7 bases between. The germline V gene has CDR1 SGHKS and CDR2 YYEKEE (reference sequence). CDR3 length: 15 amino acids. The CDR3 region is CASSLVLYSNQPQHF. The CDR3 DNA reads as TGTGCCAGCAGCTTGGTACTATATAGCAATCAGCCCCAGCATTTT.